This passage covers 30 T cell receptor beta chains from one sample sequenced in a study of shared clonotypes between healthy human individuals. CD45RO-negative, CCR7-selected cells formed the naive CD8 fraction, which excluded terminally differentiated effector memory CD45RA+ cells. The repertoire was sequenced with immunoSEQ multiplex PCR; TCRdb's copy has only in-frame clones and lacks some. Of over 2 million clones in the sample, around 96% were seen once. Specimen: naive CD8+ T cells sorted from blood. The receptors derive from a man between 18 and 35 years old in good health.

The gene calls are TRBV7-2 and TRBJ2-7, with D possibly matching TRBD2 (7 bases). V dropped 3 bases and J dropped 4 bases, with 13 bases sitting between them. This CDR3 is built from 14 residues. Germline V gives CDR1 SGHTA, CDR2 FQGNSA. The CDR3 loop is CASSFAGAQYEQYF. CDR3 nucleotides: TGTGCCAGCAGCTTCGCGGGGGCCCAATACGAGCAGTACTTC.

This rearrangement joins TRBV7-8 to TRBJ2-2; D call uncertain. The V gene lost 2 bases and the J gene lost 2 bases, with 3 bases spanning the gap. The V gene's germline CDR1 is SGHVS and CDR2 FQNEAQ. The CDR3 runs 13 residues. CDR3 residues: CASSLPNTGELFF. In DNA form, the CDR3 reads TGTGCCAGCAGCTTACCAAACACCGGGGAGCTGTTTTTT.

About this clone: Other nucleotide sequences from this sample produce the same CDR3. The chain's CDR3 is CASSGAVATNEKLFF. The CDR3 nucleotides read TGTGCCAGCAGTGGAGCGGTTGCAACTAATGAAAAACTGTTTTTT. The chain joins TRBV2 to TRBJ1-4; D remains unclear. Germline V gene sequence: CDR1 SNHLY, CDR2 FYNNEI. The CDR3 sequence is 15 residues long. The ends were cut back, 4 bases at V and 0 bases at J, with 9 bases in the middle.

To note about this clone: This same CDR3 is encoded by further DNA sequences in the sample. This sequence joins TRBV7-9 and TRBJ1-2; D call uncertain. This CDR3 has 12 residues. Germline CDR1 and CDR2: SEHNR and FQNEAQ (reference sequence). V was trimmed by 1 base and J by 8 bases, leaving 8 bases between them. The CDR3 here is CASSLGGGGYTF. CDR3 nucleotides: TGTGCCAGCAGCTTAGGGGGAGGAGGCTACACCTTC.

This rearrangement joins TRBV6-1 to TRBJ1-5, with D hard to call. The V gene's germline CDR1 is MNHNS and CDR2 SASEGT. The CDR3 covers 16 residues. V was pared by 4 bases and J by 3 bases, with 16 bases between. The CDR3 spells CASSAPDGSDNQPQHF. CDR3 DNA: TGTGCCAGCAGTGCTCCGGACGGGAGCGACAATCAGCCCCAGCATTTT.

As for this clone: Within the sample, other DNA sequences also encode this same CDR3. The CDR3 bases are TGTGCCAGCAGCCTTGGACAGTCCTACGAGCAGTACTTC. This sequence encodes CASSLGQSYEQYF. V is TRBV11-2 and J is TRBJ2-7; the D gene is possibly TRBD1 (6 bases). This CDR3 contains 13 residues. Trimming stripped 5 bases from V and 1 base from J, with 9 bases between. CDR1 is SGHAT, CDR2 FQNNGV, per germline. The complete variable domain, with remaining parts taken from reference TRBV11-2 and TRBJ2-7, reads EAGVAQSPRYKIIEKRQSVAFWCNPISGHATLYWYQQILGQGPKLLIQFQNNGVVDDSQLPKDRFSAERLKGVDSTLKIQPAKLEDSAVYLCASSLGQSYEQYFGPGTRLTVT.

The chain recombines TRBV27 with TRBJ1-2; 9 positions agree with TRBD1. The CDR3 extends over 14 amino acids. J lost 8 bases, V lost 2 bases, and 6 bases had no gene match. CDR1 is MNHEY, CDR2 SMNVEV, per germline (reference sequence). The CDR3 nucleotides are TGTGCCAGCAGTTTAATGGGACAGGGCAGGGGCTACACCTTC. This translates into CASSLMGQGRGYTF.

The V gene is TRBV4-1, the J gene TRBJ1-5, with a weak D call TRBD1 (5 bases). CDR3 length: 15 amino acids. The V gene lost 3 bases and the J gene lost 5 bases, with 14 bases spanning the gap. Germline lookup yields CDR1 MGHRA and CDR2 YSYEKL. As DNA, the CDR3 is TGCGCCAGCAGCCACCCTACAGGCAGTGATCAGCCCCAGCATTTT. It yields the protein CASSHPTGSDQPQHF.

The chain joins TRBV4-1 to TRBJ2-6, with 10 bases lining up with TRBD2. Per germline, CDR1 MGHRA and CDR2 YSYEKL. With 7 bases clipped from V and 2 bases from J, the junction kept 5 bases outside the gene matches. The CDR3 has 16 amino acids. CDR3 in amino acids: CASTAGGPPGANVLTF. CDR3 coding DNA: TGCGCCAGCACAGCGGGAGGGCCCCCTGGGGCCAACGTCCTGACTTTC.

The J gene is TRBJ2-7, the V gene TRBV6-1; D uncertain. This CDR3 is 12 amino acids long. Trimming left V 8 bases short and J 3 bases short, with 11 bases between. Germline V gene data show CDR1 as MNHNS and CDR2 as SASEGT. The CDR3 region is CASRDPRYEQYF. CDR3 DNA: TGTGCCAGCCGAGACCCACGCTACGAGCAGTACTTC.

The V call is TRBV5-4, the J call TRBJ2-1; the match to TRBD2 covers 14 bases. Per germline, CDR1 SGHNT and CDR2 YYREEE (reference sequence). The V and J ends lost 4 bases and 8 bases, in that order; junction bases with no gene match: 5. The CDR3 is 15 residues long. In DNA form, the CDR3 reads TGTGCCAGCAGCGCCGGGACTAGCGGGAGTTATGAGCAGTTCTTC. Protein: CASSAGTSGSYEQFF. Full variable domain (rest looked up from reference TRBV5-4 and TRBJ2-1): ETGVTQSPTHLIKTRGQQVTLRCSSQSGHNTVSWYQQALGQGPQFIFQYYREEENGRGNFPPRFSGLQFPNYSSELNVNALELDDSALYLCASSAGTSGSYEQFFGPGTRLTVL.

The chain employs TRBV6-5 and TRBJ1-2, with D unresolved. V dropped 2 bases and J dropped 4 bases, with 14 bases sitting between them. This CDR3 has 15 residues. Germline V gene data show CDR1 as MNHEY and CDR2 as SVGAGI. CDR3 DNA: TGTGCCAGCAGTTACGGGCAGCTCTACTCCTATGGCTACACCTTC. This codes for CASSYGQLYSYGYTF.

The CDR3: CASSPARDPYNSPLHF. Written as DNA, the CDR3 is TGTGCCAGCAGCCCCGCGCGGGACCCCTATAATTCACCCCTCCACTTT. This chain uses TRBV27 with TRBJ1-6; a possible D gene is TRBD1 (5 bases). Germline CDR1 reads MNHEY; CDR2 reads SMNVEV (reference sequence). This CDR3 spans 16 amino acids. Trimming removed 6 bases at V and 2 bases at J, with 14 bases between.

This sequence joins TRBV11-3 and TRBJ2-3; weak D call: TRBD2 (6 bases). Trimming removed 3 bases from V and 4 bases from J, with 20 bases in between. The germline V gene has CDR1 SGHNT and CDR2 YENEEA. The CDR3 loop spans 17 amino acids. CDR3 loop: CASSFAAGPGIPDTQYF. As DNA, the CDR3 is TGTGCCAGCAGCTTCGCAGCGGGCCCTGGCATCCCAGATACGCAGTATTTT.

In the case of this clone: A read error may be the cause here, since a much bigger clone is one base away. The chain recombines TRBV19 with TRBJ2-7; 9 bases match TRBD1. Trimming removed 5 bases from V and 2 bases from J; junction bases left unmatched: 4. Germline loops: CDR1 LNHDA, CDR2 SQIVND (reference sequence). CDR3 length: 14 amino acids. The CDR3 loop reads CASSPWTGAYEQYF. Here the CDR3 DNA reads TGTGCCAGTAGTCCCTGGACAGGGGCCTACGAGCAGTACTTC.

This clone has only one observation. The chain has TRBV27 and TRBJ2-5; D perhaps matches TRBD2 (6 bases). Germline CDR1 is MNHEY and CDR2 is SMNVEV (reference sequence). The CDR3 extends over 14 amino acids. Trimming pared 2 bases from V and 4 bases from J, leaving 11 bases between. CDR3 loop: CASSLISSVETQYF. The DNA for the CDR3 is TGTGCCAGCAGTTTAATATCTAGCGTAGAGACCCAGTACTTC.

The V and J genes are TRBV6-5 and TRBJ2-7; 10 nucleotides match TRBD1. The CDR3 sequence is 14 residues long. Germline CDR1 is MNHEY and CDR2 is SVGAGI. Trimming took 6 bases from V and 2 from J; bases not matched to a gene: 4. The CDR3 DNA follows: TGTGCCAGCAGCGGACAGGGGGGCCCCTACGAGCAGTACTTC. Translated: CASSGQGGPYEQYF.

This chain connects TRBV11-1 to TRBJ2-7, with no clear D. The V gene's germline CDR1 is SGHAT and CDR2 FQDESV (reference sequence). The CDR3 contains 13 residues. Trimming left V 3 bases short and J 2 bases short, with 8 bases between. DNA for the CDR3: TGTGCCAGCAGCTTCAGAGAGACCTACGAGCAGTACTTC. Its protein is CASSFRETYEQYF.

The chain has TRBV23-1 and TRBJ1-3; TRBD1 agrees at 8 bases. TRBV23-1 is placed among ORFs of uncertain function. With 4 bases clipped from V and 2 bases from J, the junction kept 4 bases outside the gene matches. This CDR3 spans 15 amino acids. The CDR3 loop reads CASSRPTGAGNTIYF. As DNA, the CDR3 is TGCGCCAGCAGTCGGCCGACAGGGGCTGGAAACACCATATATTTT.

This chain links TRBV6-1 with TRBJ1-1; a weak D match, TRBD1 (5 bases). The CDR3 covers 14 residues. The ends were cut back, 10 bases at V and 0 bases at J, with 15 bases in the middle. Germline V gene sequence: CDR1 MNHNS, CDR2 SASEGT. The CDR3 coding sequence is TGTGCCATCCGGGACGGACACATGAACACTGAAGCTTTCTTT. Protein product: CAIRDGHMNTEAFF.

The chain combines TRBV30 with TRBJ2-5; D gene uncertain. The CDR3 is 12 residues long. Germline CDR1 reads GTSNPN; CDR2 reads SVGIG (reference sequence). V shed 7 bases and J shed 5 bases, with 14 bases lying between them. The CDR3 reads CASTSPRETQYF. In DNA form, the CDR3 reads TGTGCCTCGACCTCCCCCCGGGAGACCCAGTACTTC. The complete variable domain, with remaining parts taken from reference TRBV30 and TRBJ2-5, reads SQTIHQWPATLVQPVGSPLSLECTVEGTSNPNLYWYRQAAGRGLQLLFYSVGIGQISSEVPQNLSASRPQDRQFILSSKKLLLSDSGFYLCASTSPRETQYFGPGTRLLVL.

This clone was counted only a few times. This sequence joins TRBV6-6 and TRBJ1-6, with D unclear. Germline V lookup: CDR1 MNHNY, CDR2 SVGAGI (reference sequence). CDR3 length: 13 amino acids. V shed 2 bases and J shed 7 bases, with 6 bases lying between them. CDR3: CASSYNENSPLHF. CDR3 bases: TGTGCCAGCAGTTACAACGAGAATTCACCCCTCCACTTT.

The chain is built from TRBV7-2 and TRBJ2-1; 7 positions agree with TRBD1. Germline CDR1 SGHTA, CDR2 FQGNSA. The CDR3 totals 15 residues. The J segment lost 4 bases and the V segment lost 3 bases, leaving 6 bases of the junction unmatched. As DNA, the CDR3 is TGTGCCAGCAGCTTTCTGTTCAGGGGGTACAATGAGCAGTTCTTC. Translating it yields CASSFLFRGYNEQFF. The whole variable domain, remainder taken from reference TRBV7-2 and TRBJ2-1, is GAGVSQSPSNKVTEKGKDVELRCDPISGHTALYWYRQSLGQGLEFLIYFQGNSAPDKSGLPSDRFSAERTGGSVSTLTIQRTQQEDSAVYLCASSFLFRGYNEQFFGPGTRLTVL.

In the case of this clone: Other DNA sequences within the sample encode an identical CDR3. The rearrangement uses TRBV6-5 and TRBJ2-7; TRBD1 matches 10 bases. Germline trimming cut 4 bases from V and 4 bases from J; bases unmatched to any gene: 1. There are 13 residues in the CDR3. Germline loops: CDR1 MNHEY, CDR2 SVGAGI. The chain's CDR3 is CASSSDRGYEQYF. In DNA, the CDR3 is TGTGCCAGCAGTTCGGACAGGGGGTACGAGCAGTACTTC.

This clone appeared once. This chain links TRBV9 with TRBJ1-4; 9 bases map to TRBD1. The CDR3 runs 13 residues. Looked up from germline, CDR1 is SGDLS and CDR2 is YYNGEE. V was pared by 3 bases and J by 9 bases, with 3 bases of the junction left unmatched. The CDR3 sequence: CASSAGQGKKLFF. CDR3 coding DNA: TGTGCCAGCAGCGCCGGACAGGGGAAAAAACTGTTTTTT.

This chain links TRBV19 with TRBJ1-1, with 7 nucleotides matching TRBD1. This CDR3 contains 15 residues. The germline gives CDR1 LNHDA, CDR2 SQIVND (reference sequence). The ends lost 0 bases at V and 4 bases at J; junction bases unmatched: 5. The CDR3 region is CASSIDTQGGTEAFF. The DNA for the CDR3 is TGTGCCAGTAGTATAGATACCCAGGGGGGCACTGAAGCTTTCTTT.

J is TRBJ2-5 and V is TRBV7-8; TRBD1 is a possible D gene (5 bases). V was cut by 5 bases and J by 4 bases, with 23 bases left in between. This CDR3 contains 17 residues. Per germline, CDR1 SGHVS and CDR2 FQNEAQ. CDR3 protein: CASSPVVLRARRETQYF. The DNA for the CDR3 is TGTGCCAGCAGCCCTGTTGTTCTCAGGGCGCGGAGAGAGACCCAGTACTTC.

The chain links TRBV5-1 to TRBJ2-7; TRBD1 matches at 7 bases. CDR1 and CDR2 from the germline V gene are SGHRS and YFSETQ. The V gene end was trimmed by 0 bases and the J gene end by 2 bases; junction bases not matched to a gene: 8. CDR3 length equals 16 residues. The CDR3 DNA reads TGCGCCAGCAGCTTGGAATCCTCCGGGACAGCCTACGAGCAGTACTTC. Amino acids: CASSLESSGTAYEQYF.

The chain recombines TRBV7-3 with TRBJ1-1; D is uncertain. CDR3 size: 13 residues. In germline, CDR1 is SGHTA, CDR2 FQGTGA. The V end was cut by 0 bases, the J end by 3 bases, with 5 bases between. The CDR3 region has the DNA TGTGCCAGCAGCTTAACGCCGGACACTGAAGCTTTCTTT. It codes for CASSLTPDTEAFF.

DNA of the CDR3: TGCGCCAGCAGCCAAGGACCCATCGGGCTAGCCAACGAGCAGTACTTC. Translating gives CASSQGPIGLANEQYF. J is TRBJ2-7 and V is TRBV4-1, with D maybe TRBD2 (5 bases). Trimming took off 1 base at V and 5 bases at J, with 18 bases between the two ends. Germline V gene lookup returns CDR1 MGHRA and CDR2 YSYEKL. The CDR3 totals 16 residues.